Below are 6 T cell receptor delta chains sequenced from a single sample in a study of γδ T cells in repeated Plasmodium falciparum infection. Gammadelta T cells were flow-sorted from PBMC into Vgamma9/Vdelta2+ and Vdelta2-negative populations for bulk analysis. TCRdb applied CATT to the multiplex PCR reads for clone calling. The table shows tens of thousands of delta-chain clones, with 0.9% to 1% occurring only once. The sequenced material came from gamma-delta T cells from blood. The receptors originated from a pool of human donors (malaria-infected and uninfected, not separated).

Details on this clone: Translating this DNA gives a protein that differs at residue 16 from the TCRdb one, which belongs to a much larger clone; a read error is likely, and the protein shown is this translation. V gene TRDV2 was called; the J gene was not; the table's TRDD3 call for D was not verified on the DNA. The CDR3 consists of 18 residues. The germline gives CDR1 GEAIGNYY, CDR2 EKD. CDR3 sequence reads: CACDTGKLLGDTPDKHIF. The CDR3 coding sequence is TGTGCCTGTGACACCGGGAAGTTACTGGGGGATACGCCCGATAAACACATCTTT.

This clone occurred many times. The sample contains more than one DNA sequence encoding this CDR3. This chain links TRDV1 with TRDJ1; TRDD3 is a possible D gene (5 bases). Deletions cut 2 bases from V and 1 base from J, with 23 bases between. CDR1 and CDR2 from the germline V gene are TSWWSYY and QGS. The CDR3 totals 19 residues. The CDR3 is CALGECTSGDAPPTDKLIF. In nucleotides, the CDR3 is TGTGCTCTTGGGGAATGCACCTCAGGGGACGCGCCACCCACCGATAAACTCATCTTT.

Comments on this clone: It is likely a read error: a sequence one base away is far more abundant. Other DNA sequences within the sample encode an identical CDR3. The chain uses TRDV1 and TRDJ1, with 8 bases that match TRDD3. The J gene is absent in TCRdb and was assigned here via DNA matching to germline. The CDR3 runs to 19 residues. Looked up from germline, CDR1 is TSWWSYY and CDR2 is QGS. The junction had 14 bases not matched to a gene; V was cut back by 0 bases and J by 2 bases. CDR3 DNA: TGTGCTCTTGGGGAACTAGTCGCCCCTCGGGGGATAGGAACCGATAAACTCATCTTT. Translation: CALGELVAPRGIGTDKLIF.

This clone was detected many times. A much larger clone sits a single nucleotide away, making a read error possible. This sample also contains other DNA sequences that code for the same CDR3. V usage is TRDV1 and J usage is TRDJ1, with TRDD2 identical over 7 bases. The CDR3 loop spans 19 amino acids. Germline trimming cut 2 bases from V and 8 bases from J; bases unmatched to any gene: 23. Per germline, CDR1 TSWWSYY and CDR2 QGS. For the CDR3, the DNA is TGTGCTCTTGGGGAAGGCTATTCCTACCTTTACCCGCAACGCGACAAACTCATCTTT. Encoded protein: CALGEGYSYLYPQRDKLIF.

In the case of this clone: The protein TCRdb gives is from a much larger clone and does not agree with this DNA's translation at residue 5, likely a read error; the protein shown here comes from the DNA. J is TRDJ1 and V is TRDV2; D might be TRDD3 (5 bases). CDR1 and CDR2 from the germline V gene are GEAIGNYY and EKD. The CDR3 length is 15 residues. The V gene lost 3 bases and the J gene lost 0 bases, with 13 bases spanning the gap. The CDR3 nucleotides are TGTGCCTGTGACTATGGGGAACATTACACCGATAAACTCATCTTT. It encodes CACDYGEHYTDKLIF.

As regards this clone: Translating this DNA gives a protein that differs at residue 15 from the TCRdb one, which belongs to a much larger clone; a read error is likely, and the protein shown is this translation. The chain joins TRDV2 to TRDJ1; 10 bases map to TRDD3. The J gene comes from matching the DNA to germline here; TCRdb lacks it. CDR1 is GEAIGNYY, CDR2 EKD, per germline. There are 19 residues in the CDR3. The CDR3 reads CACDRGIRNWGMDTEKLIF. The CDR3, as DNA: TGTGCCTGTGACCGGGGGATAAGGAACTGGGGGATGGACACCGAAAAACTCATCTTT.